The 30 T cell receptor beta chains below were found in one sample sequenced in a study of OX40 agonist ivuxolimab in advanced cancers. Receptor amplification or capture employed the immunoSEQ multiplex PCR assay. TCRdb holds this immuneACCESS table with in-frame rearrangements only. Some clones are missing; in checked studies, unresolved V genes explain under half, and the rest has no known cause. This sample gives 90,000 or so clones in total; approximately 92% of them show up just once. The ten most abundant clones make up 3% to 3.5% of the sample. The material sequenced was CD4+ or CD8+ T cells sorted from blood, taken in a trial of the OX40 agonist ivuxolimab. All receptors derive from an adult with an advanced solid tumor such as melanoma, head and neck, liver or kidney cancer.

This clone was found a few times. This chain uses TRBV2 with TRBJ1-6, with D perhaps TRBD1 (5 bases). Germline V lookup: CDR1 SNHLY, CDR2 FYNNEI. V gave up 4 bases and J gave up 10 bases, with 11 bases separating them. This CDR3 spans 13 amino acids. The CDR3 DNA sequence: TGTGCCAGCAGTGCCCCGGGGGGGTCACCCCTCCACTTT. This sequence encodes CASSAPGGSPLHF.

J is TRBJ1-1 and V is TRBV5-1; D is possibly TRBD1 (5 bases). CDR1 and CDR2 from the germline V gene are SGHRS and YFSETQ. V was cut by 1 base and J by 1 base, with 11 bases left in between. CDR3 size: 15 residues. For the CDR3, the DNA is TGCGCCAGCAGCTTGTCAGGGAATGAGAACACTGAAGCTTTCTTT. Its protein is CASSLSGNENTEAFF.

This chain uses TRBV29-1 with TRBJ1-4, with TRBD1 matching over 7 bases. J lost 5 bases, V lost 7 bases, and 7 bases had no gene match. Germline loops: CDR1 SQVTM, CDR2 ANQGSEA. The CDR3 has 13 residues. The CDR3 loop reads CSDMPGQNEKLFF. The DNA of the CDR3 is TGCAGCGATATGCCGGGACAGAATGAAAAACTGTTTTTT.

The V gene is TRBV9, the J gene TRBJ2-3; the match to TRBD2 covers 8 bases. The CDR3 sequence is 14 residues long. J lost 2 bases, V lost 10 bases, and 9 bases had no gene match. CDR1 and CDR2 from the germline V gene are SGDLS and YYNGEE. CDR3: CACGAGGPTDTQYF. The CDR3 region has the DNA TGTGCCTGCGGTGCGGGGGGCCCCACAGATACGCAGTATTTT.

The chain is built from TRBV5-6 and TRBJ2-3; D gene uncertain. V was shortened by 0 bases and J by 3 bases, with 17 bases between the two germline ends. The CDR3 runs to 17 residues. Germline loops: CDR1 SGHDT, CDR2 YYEEEE. CDR3 protein: CASSLASDGLGTDTQYF. The DNA of the CDR3 is TGTGCCAGCAGCTTGGCCTCCGACGGATTAGGGACAGATACGCAGTATTTT.

V and J are TRBV27 and TRBJ1-1, with a tentative D call TRBD1 (5 bases). Trimming removed 5 bases at V and 7 bases at J, with 17 bases between. In germline, CDR1 is MNHEY, CDR2 SMNVEV (reference sequence). This CDR3 region has 14 residues. The CDR3 is CASSRMGGSDEAFF. CDR3 bases: TGTGCCAGCAGTCGAATGGGGGGGTCGGATGAAGCTTTCTTT.

The rearrangement links TRBV29-1 to TRBJ1-2, with a tentative D call TRBD1 (6 bases). Germline CDR1 reads SQVTM; CDR2 reads ANQGSEA. Trimming removed 6 bases at V and 4 bases at J, with 12 bases between. This CDR3 comprises 12 residues. CDR3 loop: CSVVTGSYGYTF. CDR3 DNA: TGCAGCGTGGTGACAGGTTCCTATGGCTACACCTTC.

The chain carries TRBV11-2 and TRBJ2-5; D gene unclear. The germline V gene encodes CDR1 SGHAT and CDR2 FQNNGV. Trimming took off 0 bases at V and 4 bases at J, with 6 bases between the two ends. CDR3 length: 13 residues. CDR3 sequence reads: CASSLDPPETQYF. The CDR3 nucleotides read TGTGCCAGCAGCTTAGACCCACCAGAGACCCAGTACTTC.

This clone showed up just once. The rearrangement uses TRBV14 and TRBJ2-7, with D unclear. Germline V gives CDR1 SGHDN, CDR2 FVKESK. The V and J ends lost 4 bases and 0 bases respectively, with 19 bases between them. The CDR3 totals 17 residues. The CDR3 DNA is TGTGCCAGCAGCCTCTTCTACGACGCAGCAAGCTCCTACGAGCAGTACTTC. This encodes CASSLFYDAASSYEQYF.

The V and J genes are TRBV27 and TRBJ1-2, with D perhaps TRBD1 (6 bases). The germline gives CDR1 MNHEY, CDR2 SMNVEV (reference sequence). This CDR3 comprises 13 residues. V lost 6 bases and J lost 8, with 16 bases in between. CDR3 nucleotide sequence: TGTGCCAGCAGCTTGGACAGAGAAGGAGGCTACACCTTC. This codes for CASSLDREGGYTF.

The J gene is TRBJ1-2, the V gene TRBV27; 10 positions agree with TRBD1. Germline values: CDR1 MNHEY, CDR2 SMNVEV (reference sequence). V was clipped by 5 bases and J by 1 base; unmatched bases: 4. CDR3 length equals 15 residues. CDR3 nucleotides: TGTGCCAGCAGTCCTAGGACAGGGGGTAACTATGGCTACACCTTC. Its translation: CASSPRTGGNYGYTF.

The chain carries TRBV10-3 and TRBJ1-2, with TRBD1 matching over 9 bases. V was clipped by 6 bases and J by 7 bases; unmatched bases: 3. The CDR3 sequence is 12 residues long. Germline V gene sequence: CDR1 ENHRY, CDR2 SYGVKD. In DNA, the CDR3 is TGTGCCATCAGGGGGGACAGGGCTGGCTACACCTTC. Its translation: CAIRGDRAGYTF.

The chain has TRBV6-1 and TRBJ2-7, with TRBD1 matching over 9 bases. The CDR3 extends over 13 amino acids. Germline values: CDR1 MNHNS, CDR2 SASEGT. Trimming cost V 8 bases and J 1 base; bases outside gene matches: 3. CDR3 in DNA: TGTGCCAGCGGGACAGGGAAATCCTACGAGCAGTACTTC. Residues: CASGTGKSYEQYF.

This rearrangement joins TRBV13 to TRBJ2-3; D is undetermined. Germline V CDR1 and CDR2: PRHDT, FYEKMQ (reference sequence). The CDR3 contains 13 residues. V lost 5 bases and J lost 5, with 11 bases in between. CDR3 sequence (DNA): TGTGCCAGCAGCGGCCCATGGGGAGATACGCAGTATTTT. Its translation is CASSGPWGDTQYF. The whole variable domain, remainder taken from reference TRBV13 and TRBJ2-3, is AAGVIQSPRHLIKEKRETATLKCYPIPRHDTVYWYQQGPGQDPQFLISFYEKMQSDKGSIPDRFSAQQFSDYHSELNMSSLELGDSALYFCASSGPWGDTQYFGPGTRLTVL.

The chain recombines TRBV5-4 with TRBJ2-7; 12 bases map to TRBD1. V shed 0 bases and J 10 bases; nucleotides not matched to a gene: 8. The CDR3 contains 15 residues. The V gene's germline CDR1 is SGHNT and CDR2 YYREEE (reference sequence). The CDR3 nucleotides are TGTGCCAGCAGCTTGGCCCCGGGGACAGGGGGCCTACAGTACTTC. It specifies CASSLAPGTGGLQYF. Complete variable domain (other parts from reference TRBV5-4 and TRBJ2-7): ETGVTQSPTHLIKTRGQQVTLRCSSQSGHNTVSWYQQALGQGPQFIFQYYREEENGRGNFPPRFSGLQFPNYSSELNVNALELDDSALYLCASSLAPGTGGLQYFGPGTRLTVT.

The chain uses TRBV10-2 and TRBJ2-5, with 10 bases lining up with TRBD2. The CDR3 has 15 amino acids. V lost 5 bases and J lost 4; bases outside the gene matches: 7. Looked up from germline, CDR1 is WSHSY and CDR2 is SAAADI. This CDR3 is CASSLLAGATETQYF. In DNA, the CDR3 is TGCGCCAGCAGTCTTCTAGCGGGAGCTACAGAGACCCAGTACTTC.

The genes are TRBV19 and TRBJ2-7, with 7 bases lining up with TRBD1. V shed 2 bases, J shed 4 bases, and the junction held 8 bases outside the gene matches. In germline, CDR1 is LNHDA, CDR2 SQIVND (reference sequence). This CDR3 has 15 amino acids. The chain's CDR3 is CASSIFEGGQYEQYF. The CDR3 coding sequence is TGTGCCAGTAGTATATTCGAAGGGGGACAGTACGAGCAGTACTTC.

The rearrangement links TRBV28 to TRBJ2-7; D is uncertain. Per germline, CDR1 MDHEN and CDR2 SYDVKM. The CDR3 loop spans 14 amino acids. The V gene lost 3 bases and the J gene lost 3 bases, with 12 bases spanning the gap. The CDR3 DNA is TGTGCCAGCAGTTTGCCGGGTTTGGGCTACGAGCAGTACTTC. Translation: CASSLPGLGYEQYF.

This clone was seen a handful of times. The rearrangement uses TRBV6-5 and TRBJ1-6; TRBD1 is a possible D gene (5 bases). CDR3 size: 13 residues. CDR1 MNHEY and CDR2 SVGAGI come from the germline V gene. Trimming took 6 bases from V and 10 from J, leaving 13 bases between them. The DNA for the CDR3 is TGTGCCAGCAGCCAGGGCTTAGGATCACCCCTCCACTTT. Translating gives CASSQGLGSPLHF.

This chain uses TRBV27 with TRBJ1-4; 7 positions agree with TRBD1. This CDR3 is 15 amino acids long. The J segment lost 3 bases and the V segment lost 2 bases, leaving 3 bases of the junction unmatched. Germline lookup yields CDR1 MNHEY and CDR2 SMNVEV (reference sequence). CDR3 DNA: TGTGCCAGCAGTTTAAACAGGGGAGCTAATGAAAAACTGTTTTTT. This gives the protein CASSLNRGANEKLFF.

This clone was recorded once. The chain employs TRBV27 and TRBJ1-2; 11 bases line up with TRBD1. The V and J ends lost 0 bases and 2 bases, in that order; junction bases with no gene match: 2. Germline lookup yields CDR1 MNHEY and CDR2 SMNVEV (reference sequence). This CDR3 has 16 amino acids. The CDR3 protein is CASSLSGQGGNYGYTF. In DNA form, the CDR3 reads TGTGCCAGCAGTTTATCGGGACAGGGGGGGAACTATGGCTACACCTTC.

The chain is built from TRBV12-5 and TRBJ2-7; 7 nucleotides line up with TRBD2. Germline-derived CDR1 and CDR2 are LGHNT and FRNRAP. The J segment lost 0 bases and the V segment lost 2 bases, leaving 10 bases of the junction unmatched. The CDR3 consists of 17 residues. CDR3 region: CASGLPWGAGNSYEQYF. The CDR3 DNA sequence: TGTGCTAGTGGTTTGCCCTGGGGAGCGGGGAACTCCTACGAGCAGTACTTC.

The V gene is TRBV7-8, the J gene TRBJ2-7; 7 bases fit TRBD1. The CDR3 totals 12 residues. With 5 bases clipped from V and 5 bases from J, the junction kept 3 bases outside the gene matches. CDR1 and CDR2 from the germline V gene are SGHVS and FQNEAQ. CDR3 nucleotides: TGTGCCAGCAGCCCCGGGACAGACGAGCAGTACTTC. It codes for CASSPGTDEQYF.

The gene calls are TRBV7-3 and TRBJ2-1; D possibly corresponds to TRBD1 (6 bases). Between the trimmed V and J ends, which lost 0 bases and 0 bases, there was a span of 9 bases. Germline lookup yields CDR1 SGHTA and CDR2 FQGTGA. The CDR3 sequence is 16 residues long. DNA of the CDR3: TGTGCCAGCAGCTTAACGGGGGCAGGCTCCTACAATGAGCAGTTCTTC. Its translation is CASSLTGAGSYNEQFF.

The V call is TRBV9, the J call TRBJ1-5; no clear D gene. CDR3 length: 12 residues. Trimming pared 3 bases from V and 2 bases from J, leaving 3 bases between. Germline-derived CDR1 and CDR2 are SGDLS and YYNGEE. CDR3 DNA: TGTGCCAGCAGCGCGGGCAATCAGCCCCAGCATTTT. Translated: CASSAGNQPQHF.

This chain joins TRBV7-6 and TRBJ2-2; possibly TRBD1 for D (5 bases). The CDR3 covers 16 residues. Germline assignment: CDR1 SGHVS and CDR2 FNYEAQ. V dropped 5 bases and J dropped 2 bases, with 15 bases sitting between them. DNA of the CDR3: TGTGCCAGCAGCATACTAATAAGGGGAAACACCGGGGAGCTGTTTTTT. Translating it yields CASSILIRGNTGELFF.

This chain joins TRBV7-9 and TRBJ2-7, with 14 bases fitting TRBD2. There are 18 residues in the CDR3. With 5 bases clipped from V and 3 bases from J, the junction kept 12 bases outside the gene matches. Germline values: CDR1 SEHNR, CDR2 FQNEAQ (reference sequence). The CDR3 DNA reads as TGTGCCAGCAGCCCCCCGGGACTAGCGGGAGAGGTTTACTACGAGCAGTACTTC. Protein product: CASSPPGLAGEVYYEQYF.

The rearrangement uses TRBV5-6 and TRBJ1-5; TRBD1 matches at 10 bases. This CDR3 is 15 amino acids long. CDR1 is SGHDT, CDR2 YYEEEE, per germline. The ends lost 2 bases at V and 5 bases at J; junction bases unmatched: 4. The CDR3 DNA sequence: TGTGCCAGCAGCTTCTGGGGGACAGGGGATCAGCCCCAGCATTTT. It specifies CASSFWGTGDQPQHF.

As for this clone: This specimen includes other DNA sequences encoding the same CDR3. This chain links TRBV27 with TRBJ2-1; TRBD2 matches at 7 bases. The CDR3 totals 14 residues. The germline V gene has CDR1 MNHEY and CDR2 SMNVEV (reference sequence). J gave up 1 base and V 4 bases, and 1 base lay outside the gene matches. CDR3 bases: TGTGCCAGCAGTTACGGGGGGTCCTACAATGAGCAGTTCTTC. Its protein product is CASSYGGSYNEQFF.

This clone was observed a single time. The V call is TRBV13, the J call TRBJ1-4; unclear D gene. The CDR3 covers 16 residues. Germline V gene lookup returns CDR1 PRHDT and CDR2 FYEKMQ (reference sequence). V was clipped by 0 bases and J by 4 bases, with 12 bases between them. The CDR3 loop reads CASSLGLENHNEKLFF. The CDR3 DNA reads TGTGCCAGCAGCTTAGGCCTGGAAAACCATAATGAAAAACTGTTTTTT.